Each of the 20 T cell receptor beta chains below was sequenced from the same sample in a study of graft-versus-host responses after intestinal transplantation. The antigens for these receptors are not known. Here immunoSEQ multiplex PCR was the method, and the copy in TCRdb shows in-frame clones only, minus some. The sample has some 64,000 clones; around nine tenths are singletons. The sample here was unstimulated CD8+ T cells sorted from spleen or lymph node cells, taken before transplant. The origin of the receptors is a human donor who was the organ donor for an intestinal transplant.

V gene TRBV7-8 combines with J gene TRBJ2-7; 7 bases agree with TRBD2. Trimming at V came to 1 base and at J to 1 base, leaving 4 bases not matched to a gene. The CDR3 contains 15 residues. Germline CDR1 and CDR2: SGHVS and FQNEAQ. CDR3: CASSLGAGESYEQYF. The CDR3 DNA is TGTGCCAGCAGCTTAGGGGCGGGAGAGTCCTACGAGCAGTACTTC.

V usage is TRBV6-4 and J usage is TRBJ2-3, with 9 bases that match TRBD2. The CDR3 spans 15 residues. The germline V gene has CDR1 MRHNA and CDR2 SNTAGT. The junction had 4 bases not matched to a gene; V was cut back by 6 bases and J by 0 bases. As DNA, the CDR3 is TGTGCCAGCAGCTTAACTAGCGGGAGCACAGATACGCAGTATTTT. Protein: CASSLTSGSTDTQYF.

The chain uses TRBV7-3 and TRBJ2-3, with D hard to call. Trimming removed 6 bases from V and 2 bases from J, with 12 bases in between. CDR1 is SGHTA, CDR2 FQGTGA, per germline. This CDR3 region has 14 residues. The CDR3 DNA sequence: TGTGCCAGCAGTCTGACTGGCGTCACAGATACGCAGTATTTT. It translates to CASSLTGVTDTQYF.

J is TRBJ1-5 and V is TRBV6-1; no reliable D call. The germline V gene encodes CDR1 MNHNS and CDR2 SASEGT. Trimming took 3 bases from V and 4 from J, leaving 7 bases between them. This CDR3 spans 13 amino acids. CDR3 loop: CASSDRGNQPQHF. CDR3 DNA: TGTGCCAGCAGTGATCGAGGGAATCAGCCCCAGCATTTT.

The chain links TRBV6-6 to TRBJ2-1, with D perhaps matching TRBD2 (5 bases). Germline V CDR1 and CDR2: MNHNY, SVGAGI (reference sequence). Trimming shortened V by 6 bases and J by 5 bases, and 20 bases separated the two germline ends. The CDR3 extends over 16 amino acids. The CDR3 sequence: CASRYDALLAHNEQFF. The CDR3 coding sequence is TGTGCCAGCAGGTATGACGCCCTCCTAGCCCACAATGAGCAGTTCTTC.

V gene TRBV5-4 combines with J gene TRBJ2-1; D is undetermined. The germline V gene encodes CDR1 SGHNT and CDR2 YYREEE (reference sequence). This CDR3 contains 15 residues. The V gene lost 0 bases and the J gene lost 0 bases, with 7 bases spanning the gap. DNA for the CDR3: TGTGCCAGCAGCTTGGGAGCCGGCTCCTACAATGAGCAGTTCTTC. Encoded protein: CASSLGAGSYNEQFF.

The count of this clone is one. The chain couples TRBV27 to TRBJ1-5; no firm D call. Looked up from germline, CDR1 is MNHEY and CDR2 is SMNVEV (reference sequence). The CDR3 is made up of 14 amino acids. V lost 0 bases and J lost 5, with 8 bases in between. Written as DNA, the CDR3 is TGTGCCAGCAGTTTATCGTTGGCTTATCAGCCCCAGCATTTT. The encoded protein is CASSLSLAYQPQHF.

This chain uses TRBV28 with TRBJ2-5; 8 bases line up with TRBD2. V trimming: 7 bases; J trimming: 5 bases; junction bases outside the gene matches: 15. Germline CDR1 is MDHEN and CDR2 is SYDVKM. The CDR3 totals 16 residues. The CDR3 spells CASITNWGSGKETQYF. As DNA, the CDR3 is TGTGCCAGCATCACAAATTGGGGTAGCGGGAAGGAGACCCAGTACTTC. Based on the CDR3 plus reference TRBV28 and TRBJ2-5, the full variable domain is DVKVTQSSRYLVKRTGEKVFLECVQDMDHENMFWYRQDPGLGLRLIYFSYDVKMKEKGDIPEGYSVSREKKERFSLILESASTNQTSMYLCASITNWGSGKETQYFGPGTRLLVL.

V and J are TRBV28 and TRBJ1-2; D ambiguous. With 2 bases removed from V and 5 bases from J, the gap between germline ends came to 12 bases. The CDR3 is 14 amino acids. The V gene's germline CDR1 is MDHEN and CDR2 SYDVKM. The CDR3 coding sequence is TGTGCCAGCAGTTTAACCGGGTCGATATATGGCTACACCTTC. Protein product: CASSLTGSIYGYTF.

V is TRBV9 and J is TRBJ2-3, with a possible D match to TRBD2 (5 bases). The CDR3 runs 15 residues. V lost 0 bases to trimming and J lost 3 bases, with 11 bases between them. The germline gives CDR1 SGDLS, CDR2 YYNGEE. The CDR3 nucleotides read TGTGCCAGCAGCGTAGGTGGGAGTCGGACAGATACGCAGTATTTT. Its protein product is CASSVGGSRTDTQYF.

V is TRBV10-3 and J is TRBJ2-5; the match to TRBD2 covers 7 bases. After removal of 6 bases from V and 9 bases from J, the junction contained 10 bases not matched to a gene. The CDR3 is 13 amino acids. The V gene's germline CDR1 is ENHRY and CDR2 SYGVKD. CDR3 bases: TGTGCCATCAGCCTCAGCGGGAAGTCGGCCCAGTACTTC. Amino acids: CAISLSGKSAQYF.

The gene calls are TRBV7-3 and TRBJ2-6, with 11 bases aligning to TRBD1. Germline-derived CDR1 and CDR2 are SGHTA and FQGTGA. V trimming: 3 bases; J trimming: 2 bases; junction bases outside the gene matches: 6. There are 18 residues in the CDR3. CDR3 nucleotide sequence: TGTGCCAGCAGCTTCTGGACAGGGGGCAATCCTGGGGCCAACGTCCTGACTTTC. Its translation is CASSFWTGGNPGANVLTF.

This clone turned up a few times. V gene TRBV19 combines with J gene TRBJ1-1; 7 bases line up with TRBD1. Losses at the gene ends were 5 bases for V and 8 bases for J; bases not matched to a gene: 5. The CDR3 consists of 12 residues. Per germline, CDR1 LNHDA and CDR2 SQIVND (reference sequence). This chain's CDR3 is CASSSIQGEAFF. The CDR3 DNA reads as TGTGCCAGTAGTTCTATACAGGGGGAAGCTTTCTTT.

The chain carries TRBV7-9 and TRBJ1-1, with a possible D match to TRBD1 (5 bases). The CDR3 is 14 residues long. Germline V gene data show CDR1 as SEHNR and CDR2 as FQNEAQ (reference sequence). Trimming removed 7 bases from V and 1 base from J, with 13 bases in between. The chain's CDR3 is CASKEGLRNTEAFF. CDR3 in DNA: TGTGCCAGCAAGGAGGGGCTGAGGAACACTGAAGCTTTCTTT.

This chain connects TRBV19 to TRBJ2-7, with D tentatively TRBD2 (6 bases). The CDR3 spans 15 residues. Trimming shortened V by 7 bases and J by 4 bases, and 20 bases separated the two germline ends. Germline V CDR1 and CDR2: LNHDA, SQIVND (reference sequence). In nucleotides, the CDR3 is TGTGCCAGTATAGGAGGGTGGGGATCGTCGTACGAGCAGTACTTC. Protein product: CASIGGWGSSYEQYF.

The chain has TRBV7-2 and TRBJ1-2; the D is unclear. V was cut by 4 bases and J by 7 bases, with 7 bases left in between. The CDR3 spans 11 residues. Germline V gene data show CDR1 as SGHTA and CDR2 as FQGNSA. The CDR3 spells CASSSGGGYTF. CDR3 nucleotide sequence: TGTGCCAGCAGCTCGGGAGGTGGCTACACCTTC.

CDR3 loop: CTSSQQSRDALGQSSYEQYF. CDR3 nucleotide sequence: TGCACCAGCAGCCAACAATCGCGTGACGCACTAGGCCAAAGCTCCTACGAGCAGTACTTC. The chain joins TRBV1 to TRBJ2-7; the D call in the table, TRBD2, was not verified against the DNA. TRBV1 constitutes a pseudogene. The CDR3 is 20 amino acids.

This CDR3 is CASSPPSGTRNTIYF. The CDR3 DNA reads as TGTGCCAGCAGCCCCCCCTCCGGGACAAGAAACACCATATATTTT. The genes are TRBV9 and TRBJ1-3; tentatively, D is TRBD1 (6 bases). Trimming shortened V by 4 bases and J by 5 bases, and 16 bases separated the two germline ends. The CDR3 has 15 amino acids. Germline V CDR1 and CDR2: SGDLS, YYNGEE.

This chain joins TRBV7-9 and TRBJ1-1, with 12 nucleotides matching TRBD1. This CDR3 is 17 amino acids long. Looked up from germline, CDR1 is SEHNR and CDR2 is FQNEAQ (reference sequence). Trimming took 5 bases from V and 7 from J; bases not matched to a gene: 14. CDR3 sequence (DNA): TGTGCCAGCAGCCCCCCCGGGACAGGGGGCCCTCCAGGTGAAGCTTTCTTT. Amino acids: CASSPPGTGGPPGEAFF.

CDR3 sequence: CASSAHRGTNTEAFF. The CDR3 region has the DNA TGTGCCAGCAGCGCCCACAGGGGGACGAACACTGAAGCTTTCTTT. This chain links TRBV9 with TRBJ1-1; the match to TRBD1 covers 8 bases. The CDR3 has 15 amino acids. The germline CDR1 and CDR2 sequences are SGDLS and YYNGEE. Germline trimming cut 3 bases from V and 1 base from J; bases unmatched to any gene: 5.